Below, one T cell receptor (beta chain) is given with its context. The method was immunoSEQ multiplex PCR; TCRdb's version includes in-frame clones alone and lacks a portion of them. The sample shows 200,000 to 300,000 clones, 84% of them seen only once. The CDR3 length is 13 residues. The entry originates in a study of blood T cell repertoires in COVID-19. On the study more broadly: The study drew acute and convalescent COVID-19 samples from the United States, Italy and Spain.

This receptor was taken from a man aged 45-65 years with acute or convalescent COVID-19. Sequenced: peripheral blood. This sequence joins TRBV21-1 and TRBJ1-2. TRBV21-1 corresponds to a pseudogene. The CDR3 loop reads CASSLTSTNGYTF. CDR3 DNA sequence: TGTGCCAGCAGTCTCACTTCAACCAATGGCTACACCTTC.